This T cell receptor beta chain comes out of a study of cytomegalovirus exposure and HLA in healthy donors. At the level of the study: Genetic ancestry analysis placed approximately 80% of the 350 to 500 donors that were genotyped in the Caucasian-associated cluster.

As to this clone: Its antigen is as yet unknown.

Whole-study findings and limits: It was reported that the classifier diagnosed cytomegalovirus status with high specificity and sensitivity in both the original and validation cohorts. Most of the CMV-associated TCR beta chains (in a later analysis) appeared to be HLA-restricted.

The V gene lost 3 bases and the J gene lost 0 bases, with 12 bases spanning the gap. This CDR3 is 16 amino acids long. Germline CDR1 is SGDLS and CDR2 is YYNGEE. Amplification used 60 Vbeta primers and 13 Jbeta primers. Only in-frame clones appear in the TCRdb table, and some are missing; sequencing was by immunoSEQ multiplex PCR. The table lists under 300,000 clones, around 90% of them singletons. Donors likely had unrecorded immune exposures despite being nominally healthy when sampled. The sequence was collected from a girl aged 2-15 years in good health and CMV-seronegative. Source material: PBMCs. V gene TRBV9 combines with J gene TRBJ2-2; no definite D call. CDR3 protein: CASSARLGANTGELFF. Written as DNA, the CDR3 is TGTGCCAGCAGCGCGAGACTGGGTGCGAACACCGGGGAGCTGTTTTTT.